These 7 T cell receptor beta chains share one sample of origin, sequenced in a study of blood T cell repertoires in COVID-19. TCRdb's copy holds only in-frame clones and misses some; the assay was immunoSEQ multiplex PCR. The repertoire holds about 350,000 clones, 87% seen once, with roughly a tenth in the top ten. Specimen: peripheral blood. These receptor sequences come from a man aged 25 to 45 with COVID-19, enrolled during active disease.

This clone appeared once. The J gene is TRBJ2-1, the V gene TRBV19; TRBD2 agrees at 15 bases. This CDR3 comprises 19 residues. Germline values: CDR1 LNHDA, CDR2 SQIVND (reference sequence). Losses at the gene ends were 0 bases for V and 7 bases for J; bases not matched to a gene: 10. The DNA for the CDR3 is TGTGCCAGTAGTATAGATTGGGGGGGACTAGCGGGAGGTCGGAATGAGCAGTTCTTC. Encoded protein: CASSIDWGGLAGGRNEQFF.

The chain carries TRBV19 and TRBJ2-3; tentatively, D is TRBD1 (6 bases). Trimming stripped 6 bases from V and 2 bases from J, with 24 bases between. The CDR3 extends over 18 amino acids. Germline V CDR1 and CDR2: LNHDA, SQIVND (reference sequence). CDR3 nucleotide sequence: TGTGCCAGTAGCGAAACCCCGGGACATCTCCCCACCACAGATACGCAGTATTTT. It codes for CASSETPGHLPTTDTQYF.

The chain recombines TRBV3-1 (or the pseudogene TRBV3-2) with TRBJ2-3; TRBD2 matches at 8 bases. Germline CDR1 is LGHDT and CDR2 is YNNKEL (reference sequence). Trimming took 4 bases from V and 3 from J; bases not matched to a gene: 6. This CDR3 has 15 amino acids. The CDR3 reads CASSPMGGGTDTQYF. The DNA for the CDR3 is TGTGCCAGCAGCCCTATGGGCGGGGGGACAGATACGCAGTATTTT.

The chain links TRBV6-5 to TRBJ2-1; 12 bases are a match to TRBD2. Germline assignment: CDR1 MNHEY and CDR2 SVGAGI. The CDR3 sequence is 15 residues long. Unmatched junction bases numbered 9, after V lost 5 bases and J lost 10 bases. The CDR3 nucleotides are TGTGCCAGCAGTCTCAGACTAGCGGGAGCCTCCGAGCAGTTCTTC. The encoded protein is CASSLRLAGASEQFF.

The rearrangement uses TRBV5-1 and TRBJ1-6; 7 bases fit TRBD1. This CDR3 region has 14 residues. In germline, CDR1 is SGHRS, CDR2 YFSETQ. The J segment lost 3 bases and the V segment lost 5 bases, leaving 2 bases of the junction unmatched. The CDR3 reads CASRRDSYNSPLHF. The CDR3 DNA reads TGCGCCAGCAGGAGGGACAGCTATAATTCACCCCTCCACTTT.

This chain uses TRBV27 with TRBJ1-6, with D possibly being TRBD1 (5 bases). This CDR3 has 17 amino acids. The germline V gene encodes CDR1 MNHEY and CDR2 SMNVEV (reference sequence). V was shortened by 6 bases and J by 3 bases, with 18 bases between the two germline ends. The CDR3, as DNA: TGTGCCAGCAGAAGGGAGTTCGGGGGGTTCTATAATTCACCCCTCCACTTT. Translated: CASRREFGGFYNSPLHF.

The rearrangement uses TRBV29-1 and TRBJ1-1; D is unclear. Trimming stripped 6 bases from V and 7 bases from J, with 21 bases between. The CDR3 is 14 residues long. Germline CDR1 reads SQVTM; CDR2 reads ANQGSEA. CDR3 coding DNA: TGCAGCGTAGCTAGCGGAGTCGCGATCGGTGAAGCTTTCTTT. Translation: CSVASGVAIGEAFF.